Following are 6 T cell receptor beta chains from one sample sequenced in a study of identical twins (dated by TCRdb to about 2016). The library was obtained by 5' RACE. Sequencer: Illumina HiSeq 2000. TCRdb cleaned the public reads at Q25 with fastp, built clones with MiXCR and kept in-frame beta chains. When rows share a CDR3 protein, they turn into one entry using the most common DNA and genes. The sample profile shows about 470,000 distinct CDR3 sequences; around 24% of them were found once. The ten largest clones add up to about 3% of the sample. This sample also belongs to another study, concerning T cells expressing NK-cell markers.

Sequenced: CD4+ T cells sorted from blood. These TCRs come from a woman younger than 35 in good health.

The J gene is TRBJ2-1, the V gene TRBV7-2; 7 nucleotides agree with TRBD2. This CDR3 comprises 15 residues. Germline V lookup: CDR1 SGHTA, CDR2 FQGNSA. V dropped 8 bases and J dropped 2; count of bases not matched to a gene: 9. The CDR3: CASAKGLAAYNEQFF. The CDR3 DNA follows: TGTGCCAGCGCTAAGGGCCTAGCGGCCTACAATGAGCAGTTCTTC.

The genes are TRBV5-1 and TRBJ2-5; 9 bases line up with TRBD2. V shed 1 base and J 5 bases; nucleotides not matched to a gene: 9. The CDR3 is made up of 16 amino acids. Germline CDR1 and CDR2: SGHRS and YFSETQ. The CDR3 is CASSLSSGSTWETQYF. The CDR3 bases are TGCGCCAGCAGCTTGAGTAGCGGGAGTACCTGGGAGACCCAGTACTTC.

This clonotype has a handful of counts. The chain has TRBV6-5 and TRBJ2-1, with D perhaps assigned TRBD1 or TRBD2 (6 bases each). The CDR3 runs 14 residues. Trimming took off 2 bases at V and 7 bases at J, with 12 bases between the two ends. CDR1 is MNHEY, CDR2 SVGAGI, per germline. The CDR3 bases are TGTGCCAGCAGTTACGGGGGGCTGGTAAATGAGCAGTTCTTC. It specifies CASSYGGLVNEQFF.

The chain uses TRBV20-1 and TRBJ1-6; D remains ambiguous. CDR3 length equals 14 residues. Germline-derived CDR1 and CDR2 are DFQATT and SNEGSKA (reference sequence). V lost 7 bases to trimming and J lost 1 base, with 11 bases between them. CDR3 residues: CSVLTASYNSPLHF. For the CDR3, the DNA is TGCAGTGTCCTGACGGCATCCTATAATTCACCCCTCCACTTT.

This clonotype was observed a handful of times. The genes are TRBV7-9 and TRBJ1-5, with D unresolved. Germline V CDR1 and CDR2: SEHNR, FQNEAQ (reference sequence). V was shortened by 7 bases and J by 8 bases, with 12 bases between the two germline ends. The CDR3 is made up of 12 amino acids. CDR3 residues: CASTDSVEPQHF. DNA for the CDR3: TGTGCCAGCACCGACTCTGTGGAGCCCCAGCATTTT.

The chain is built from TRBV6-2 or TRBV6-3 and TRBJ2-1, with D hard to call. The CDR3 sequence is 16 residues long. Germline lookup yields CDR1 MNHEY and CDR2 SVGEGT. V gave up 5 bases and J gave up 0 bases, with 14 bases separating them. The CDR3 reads CASSARPSPSYNEQFF. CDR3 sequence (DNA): TGTGCCAGCAGTGCAAGGCCCTCCCCCTCCTACAATGAGCAGTTCTTC.